The 20 T cell receptor beta chains below were found in one sample sequenced in a study of CD8 T cells in ankylosing spondylitis. TCRdb reprocessed the 5' RACE reads via MiXCR and lists one record per CDR3 protein. The sample contains approximately 290,000 distinct CDR3 sequences, 20% to 25% of which appear only once. Sequencing used blood, either unsorted or a sorted T cell fraction (not recorded which). Source of these receptors: a female donor with ankylosing spondylitis or in good health (not recorded which).

This clonotype showed up just a few times. The chain is built from TRBV10-3 and TRBJ2-1; TRBD2 agrees at 8 bases. J was trimmed by 3 bases and V by 5 bases; bases with no gene match: 9. The CDR3 length is 16 residues. The V gene's germline CDR1 is ENHRY and CDR2 SYGVKD. The CDR3 spells CAISKSSAGGYNEQFF. In DNA form, the CDR3 reads TGTGCCATCAGTAAATCGTCGGCGGGAGGCTACAATGAGCAGTTCTTC.

The V gene is TRBV2, the J gene TRBJ2-1; D may be TRBD2 (5 bases). The CDR3 is 13 residues long. Trimming removed 8 bases at V and 3 bases at J, with 11 bases between. In germline, CDR1 is SNHLY, CDR2 FYNNEI. CDR3 residues: CASGSGYYNEQFF. CDR3 DNA: TGTGCCAGCGGGAGCGGTTACTACAATGAGCAGTTCTTC.

The chain joins TRBV24-1 to TRBJ2-4; D is possibly TRBD2 (5 bases). Trimming cost V 2 bases and J 4 bases, with 5 bases left between them. The CDR3 is 13 amino acids. CDR1 KGHDR and CDR2 SFDVKD come from the germline V gene. CDR3 bases: TGTGCCACCAGTGATTCGGGGAAAAACATTCAGTACTTC. This gives the protein CATSDSGKNIQYF.

This clonotype was picked up many times. The rearrangement uses TRBV7-2 and TRBJ2-1; possibly TRBD1 or TRBD2 for D (5 bases each). V was cut by 5 bases and J by 0 bases, with 14 bases left in between. There are 16 residues in the CDR3. The germline V gene has CDR1 SGHTA and CDR2 FQGNSA. The CDR3 region is CASSPSGQHSYNEQFF. The DNA of the CDR3 is TGTGCCAGCAGCCCCTCGGGGCAGCACTCCTACAATGAGCAGTTCTTC. Full variable domain (outside the CDR3, taken from reference TRBV7-2 and TRBJ2-1): GAGVSQSPSNKVTEKGKDVELRCDPISGHTALYWYRQSLGQGLEFLIYFQGNSAPDKSGLPSDRFSAERTGGSVSTLTIQRTQQEDSAVYLCASSPSGQHSYNEQFFGPGTRLTVL.

This clonotype was recorded a few times. This chain connects TRBV11-2 to TRBJ2-3; 7 positions match TRBD2. This CDR3 contains 16 residues. CDR1 SGHAT and CDR2 FQNNGV come from the germline V gene. The V and J ends lost 4 bases and 4 bases, in that order; junction bases with no gene match: 11. The CDR3 loop reads CASSSYGPRGADTQYF. CDR3 DNA sequence: TGTGCCAGCAGCTCCTATGGACCCCGGGGGGCAGATACGCAGTATTTT.

The table lists this clonotype with a few counts. CDR3 in DNA: TGTGCCACCAGCGGGTTGGACAGTCCCTCTGGAAACACCATATATTTT. It codes for CATSGLDSPSGNTIYF. The chain is built from TRBV15 and TRBJ1-3; D might be TRBD1 (6 bases). The CDR3 runs to 16 residues. The germline V gene has CDR1 LNHNV and CDR2 YYDKDF (reference sequence). Trimming took off 5 bases at V and 0 bases at J, with 14 bases between the two ends.

Only a few counts were recorded for this clonotype. This chain connects TRBV4-3 to TRBJ2-1; TRBD2 agrees at 7 bases. The V segment lost 4 bases and the J segment 9 bases; nucleotides outside the gene matches: 9. This CDR3 comprises 14 residues. Germline V gene lookup returns CDR1 LGHNA and CDR2 YSLEER. CDR3 protein: CASSPQILASEQFF. CDR3 DNA: TGCGCCAGCAGCCCGCAAATACTAGCGAGTGAGCAGTTCTTC.

This clonotype was counted only a few times. The chain carries TRBV12-3 or TRBV12-4 and TRBJ1-2; D remains unclear. This CDR3 has 13 amino acids. The germline V and J ends were trimmed by 0 bases and 2 bases, with 4 bases remaining between them. CDR3 in amino acids: CASSLAINYGYTF. CDR3 in DNA: TGTGCCAGCAGTTTAGCCATCAACTATGGCTACACCTTC.

The gene calls are TRBV12-3 or TRBV12-4 and TRBJ2-7; D gene uncertain. The CDR3 loop spans 13 amino acids. V was clipped by 6 bases and J by 6 bases, with 15 bases between them. CDR3 loop: CASRSQPQFEQYF. CDR3 bases: TGTGCCAGCAGATCCCAGCCCCAGTTCGAGCAGTACTTC.

This clonotype has more than one count but fewer than ten. V gene TRBV9 combines with J gene TRBJ1-5, with 10 bases identical to TRBD1. V was clipped by 2 bases and J by 3 bases; unmatched bases: 5. This CDR3 is 16 amino acids long. Germline values: CDR1 SGDLS, CDR2 YYNGEE. CDR3 sequence (DNA): TGTGCCAGCAGCGTCGGGGACAGGGGATTCAATCAGCCCCAGCATTTT. Its translation: CASSVGDRGFNQPQHF.

This chain connects TRBV29-1 to TRBJ1-1, with 8 bases fitting TRBD1. CDR1 is SQVTM and CDR2 is ANQGSEA in the germline V gene. This CDR3 has 13 residues. With V trimmed by 6 bases and J by 0 bases, 3 bases remained unmatched. In nucleotides, the CDR3 is TGCAGCGTCGCGACAGGGGTGAACACTGAAGCTTTCTTT. It specifies CSVATGVNTEAFF.

The rearrangement links TRBV3-1 to TRBJ2-1; D might be TRBD1 or TRBD2, each matching 6 bases. Germline V CDR1 and CDR2: LGHDT, YNNKEL (reference sequence). The CDR3 runs 13 residues. Trimming removed 1 base at V and 8 bases at J, with 9 bases between. CDR3: CASSQVGGYEQFF. In DNA, the CDR3 is TGTGCCAGCAGCCAAGTGGGGGGCTATGAGCAGTTCTTC.

The V call is TRBV18, the J call TRBJ2-1, with 9 bases lining up with TRBD2. CDR1 is KGHSH, CDR2 LQKENI, per germline. J lost 6 bases, V lost 1 base, and 7 bases had no gene match. This CDR3 spans 16 amino acids. The CDR3 DNA follows: TGTGCCAGCTCACCACGTTGGCGGGAGGGCCGCAATGAGCAGTTCTTC. As protein: CASSPRWREGRNEQFF.

This clonotype was found a few times. The chain recombines TRBV12-3 or TRBV12-4 with TRBJ2-7; TRBD1 matches 8 bases. V shed 6 bases, J shed 2 bases, and the junction held 6 bases outside the gene matches. The CDR3 sequence is 14 residues long. The CDR3 reads CASRRQGPPYEQYF. The CDR3 nucleotides are TGTGCCAGCAGACGACAGGGGCCCCCCTACGAGCAGTACTTC.

This clonotype was seen only a few times. The genes are TRBV18 and TRBJ1-2; no clear D gene. Germline values: CDR1 KGHSH, CDR2 LQKENI. This CDR3 spans 14 amino acids. Trimming pared 3 bases from V and 3 bases from J, leaving 11 bases between. The CDR3 nucleotides read TGTGCCAGCTCACCCCCGATGTCTTACTATGGCTACACCTTC. It specifies CASSPPMSYYGYTF.

The chain uses TRBV7-2 and TRBJ2-1, with 8 bases that match TRBD2. The CDR3 consists of 14 residues. Per germline, CDR1 SGHTA and CDR2 FQGNSA. J lost 0 bases, V lost 8 bases, and 3 bases had no gene match. The CDR3 bases are TGTGCCAGCTCCGGGACTAGCTCCTACAATGAGCAGTTCTTC. Amino acid sequence: CASSGTSSYNEQFF.

The chain uses TRBV15 and TRBJ1-1; D gene unclear. Trimming removed 0 bases from V and 1 base from J, with 6 bases in between. This CDR3 has 14 residues. CDR1 and CDR2 (germline): LNHNV, YYDKDF (reference sequence). CDR3 sequence (DNA): TGTGCCACCAGCAGAGATGGCGGGAACACTGAAGCTTTCTTT. Encoded protein: CATSRDGGNTEAFF.

The chain links TRBV29-1 to TRBJ2-1, with 8 bases lining up with TRBD2. The CDR3 length is 14 residues. V lost 3 bases to trimming and J lost 4 bases; unmatched junction nucleotides: 5. Germline CDR1 SQVTM, CDR2 ANQGSEA. CDR3 residues: CSVDRSGMYNEQFF. The CDR3, as DNA: TGCAGCGTTGATCGTAGCGGGATGTACAATGAGCAGTTCTTC.

The table lists this clonotype with many counts. This chain connects TRBV6-5 to TRBJ2-1; D tentatively reads TRBD1 or TRBD2 (5 bases each). The V gene lost 4 bases and the J gene lost 9 bases, with 16 bases spanning the gap. Germline V gene data show CDR1 as MNHEY and CDR2 as SVGAGI. The CDR3 totals 14 residues. The chain's CDR3 is CASSSQLGVGEQFF. The CDR3 nucleotides read TGTGCCAGCAGTTCCCAGTTGGGGGTGGGTGAGCAGTTCTTC.

This clonotype was recorded a few times. The rearrangement uses TRBV4-2 and TRBJ1-2; 9 bases agree with TRBD1. Looked up from germline, CDR1 is LGHNA and CDR2 is YNFKEQ. The CDR3 sequence is 16 residues long. V lost 0 bases to trimming and J lost 2 bases; unmatched junction nucleotides: 4. The CDR3 DNA reads as TGTGCCAGCAGCCAAGAGGGGGGGACAGGGAACTATGGCTACACCTTC. It specifies CASSQEGGTGNYGYTF.